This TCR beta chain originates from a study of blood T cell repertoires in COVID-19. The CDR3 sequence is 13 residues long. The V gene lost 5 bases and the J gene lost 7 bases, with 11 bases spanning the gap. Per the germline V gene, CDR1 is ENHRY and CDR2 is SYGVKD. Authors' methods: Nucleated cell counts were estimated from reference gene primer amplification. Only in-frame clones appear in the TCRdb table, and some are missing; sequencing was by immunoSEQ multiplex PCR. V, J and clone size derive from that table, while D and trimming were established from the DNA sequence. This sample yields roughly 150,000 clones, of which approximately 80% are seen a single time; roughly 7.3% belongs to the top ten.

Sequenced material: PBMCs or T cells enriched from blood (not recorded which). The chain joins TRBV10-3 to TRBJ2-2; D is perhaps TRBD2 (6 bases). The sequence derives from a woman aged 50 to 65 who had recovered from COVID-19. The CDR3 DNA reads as TGTGCCATCAGTTCCGGGAGTAGCGGGGAGCTGTTTTTT. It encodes CAISSGSSGELFF.